The clone carrying this T cell receptor (beta chain) was picked up a small number of times. The data originate from a study of cytomegalovirus exposure and HLA in healthy donors. V shed 0 bases and J 6 bases; nucleotides not matched to a gene: 1. Germline V CDR1 and CDR2: SGHAT, FQNNGV. CDR3 length: 13 amino acids. The table came from immunoSEQ multiplex PCR; TCRdb's copy has only in-frame clones and leaves some out. The data contain 200,000 or so clones, approximately 86% of them singletons. The sequence derives from a young woman in good health and CMV-seronegative. The chain is built from TRBV11-2 and TRBJ2-7, with 8 bases lining up with TRBD2. Material: PBMCs. CDR3 DNA: TGTGCCAGCAGCTTAGATGGACTAGCCGAGCAGTACTTC. Its protein product is CASSLDGLAEQYF.